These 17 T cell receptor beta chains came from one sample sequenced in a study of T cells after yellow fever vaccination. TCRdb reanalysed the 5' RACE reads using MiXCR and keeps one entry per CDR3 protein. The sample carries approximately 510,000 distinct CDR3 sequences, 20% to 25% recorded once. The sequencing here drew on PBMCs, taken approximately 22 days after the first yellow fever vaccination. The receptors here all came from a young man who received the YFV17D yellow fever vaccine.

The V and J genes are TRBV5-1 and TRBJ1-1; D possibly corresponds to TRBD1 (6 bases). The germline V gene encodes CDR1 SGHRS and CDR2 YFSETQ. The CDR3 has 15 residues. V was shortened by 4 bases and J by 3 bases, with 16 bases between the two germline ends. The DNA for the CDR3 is TGCGCCAGCAGCGGTGGGGGGGGCCCGGACACTGAAGCTTTCTTT. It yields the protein CASSGGGGPDTEAFF.

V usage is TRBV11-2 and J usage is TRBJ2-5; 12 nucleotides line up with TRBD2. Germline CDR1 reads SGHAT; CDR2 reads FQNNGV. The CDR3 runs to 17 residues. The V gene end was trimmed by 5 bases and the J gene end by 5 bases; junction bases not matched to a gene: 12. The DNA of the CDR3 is TGTGCCAGCAGCCGGTCCCTAGCGGGGGGGCTCCGGGAGACCCAGTACTTC. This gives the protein CASSRSLAGGLRETQYF.

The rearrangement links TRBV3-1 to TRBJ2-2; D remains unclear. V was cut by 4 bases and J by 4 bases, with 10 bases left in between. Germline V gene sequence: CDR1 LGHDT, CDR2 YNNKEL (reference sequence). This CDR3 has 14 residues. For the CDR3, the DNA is TGTGCCAGCAGCCTAGCCCCATCCACCGGGGAGCTGTTTTTT. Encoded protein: CASSLAPSTGELFF.

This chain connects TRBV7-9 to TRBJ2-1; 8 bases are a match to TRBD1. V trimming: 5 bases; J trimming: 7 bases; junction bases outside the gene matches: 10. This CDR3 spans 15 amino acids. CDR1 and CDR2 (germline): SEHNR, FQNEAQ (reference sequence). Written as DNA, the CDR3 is TGTGCCAGCAGCCTATCTGACAGGGGTAGGAATGAGCAGTTCTTC. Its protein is CASSLSDRGRNEQFF.

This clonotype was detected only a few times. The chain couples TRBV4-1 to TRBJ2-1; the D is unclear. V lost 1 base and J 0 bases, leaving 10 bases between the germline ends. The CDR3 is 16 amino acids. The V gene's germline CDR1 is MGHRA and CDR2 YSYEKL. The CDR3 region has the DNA TGCGCCAGCAGCCAAGGTATAGTTAGCTCCTACAATGAGCAGTTCTTC. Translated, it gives CASSQGIVSSYNEQFF.

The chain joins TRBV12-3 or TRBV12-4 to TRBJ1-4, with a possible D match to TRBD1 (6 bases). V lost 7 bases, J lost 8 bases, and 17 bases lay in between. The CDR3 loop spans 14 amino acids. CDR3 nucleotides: TGTGCCAGCACCTCTGCGCAGGGGAGGGAAAAACTGTTTTTT. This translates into CASTSAQGREKLFF.

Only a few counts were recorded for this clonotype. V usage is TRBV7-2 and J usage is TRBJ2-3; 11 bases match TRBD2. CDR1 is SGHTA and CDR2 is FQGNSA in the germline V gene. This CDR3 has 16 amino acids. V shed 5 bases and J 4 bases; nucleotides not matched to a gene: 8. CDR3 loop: CASSPQGSGGADTQYF. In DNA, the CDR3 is TGTGCCAGCAGCCCCCAGGGTAGCGGGGGGGCAGATACGCAGTATTTT.

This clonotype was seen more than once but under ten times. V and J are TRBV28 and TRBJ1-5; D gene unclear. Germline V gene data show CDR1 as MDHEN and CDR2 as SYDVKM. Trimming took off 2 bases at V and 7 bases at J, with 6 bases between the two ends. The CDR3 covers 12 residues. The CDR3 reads CASSLGIQPQHF. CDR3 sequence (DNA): TGTGCCAGCAGTTTAGGAATCCAGCCCCAGCATTTT.

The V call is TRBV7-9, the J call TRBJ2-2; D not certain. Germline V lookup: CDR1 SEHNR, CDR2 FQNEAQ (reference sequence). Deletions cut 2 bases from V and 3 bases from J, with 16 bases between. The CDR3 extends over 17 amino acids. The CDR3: CASSLNRQNADTGELFF. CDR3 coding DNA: TGTGCCAGCAGCTTAAATCGACAAAACGCGGACACCGGGGAGCTGTTTTTT.

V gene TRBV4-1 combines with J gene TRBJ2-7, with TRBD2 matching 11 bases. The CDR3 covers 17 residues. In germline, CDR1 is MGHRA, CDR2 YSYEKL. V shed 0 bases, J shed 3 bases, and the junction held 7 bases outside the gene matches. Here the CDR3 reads CASSQDRGTSGNYEQYV. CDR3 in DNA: TGCGCCAGCAGCCAAGATCGGGGGACTAGCGGAAACTACGAGCAGTACGTC.

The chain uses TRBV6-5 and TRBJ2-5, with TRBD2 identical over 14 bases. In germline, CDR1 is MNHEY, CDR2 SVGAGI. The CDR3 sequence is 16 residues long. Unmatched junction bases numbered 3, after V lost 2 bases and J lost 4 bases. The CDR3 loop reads CASSYGGLAGVETQYF. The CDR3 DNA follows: TGTGCCAGCAGTTACGGGGGACTAGCGGGGGTAGAGACCCAGTACTTC.

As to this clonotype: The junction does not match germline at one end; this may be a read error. The CDR3 loop reads CASSLGGLLQGGTGELFF. The CDR3 DNA reads as TGTGCTAGCAGCTTAGGAGGACTCTTACAGGGTGGCACCGGGGAGCTGTTTTTT. The J gene is TRBJ2-2, the V gene TRBV7-7, with D possibly matching TRBD1 (6 bases). CDR1 and CDR2 (germline): SSHAT, FNYEAQ (reference sequence). The CDR3 spans 18 residues.

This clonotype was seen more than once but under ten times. The DNA of the CDR3 is TGTGCCAGCAGCGGACACAGGGGATCCGGCTACAATGAGCAGTTCTTC. This translates into CASSGHRGSGYNEQFF. This chain connects TRBV7-9 to TRBJ2-1; 7 positions agree with TRBD1. Trimming removed 5 bases from V and 3 bases from J; junction bases left unmatched: 10. The CDR3 contains 16 residues. CDR1 is SEHNR, CDR2 FQNEAQ, per germline (reference sequence).

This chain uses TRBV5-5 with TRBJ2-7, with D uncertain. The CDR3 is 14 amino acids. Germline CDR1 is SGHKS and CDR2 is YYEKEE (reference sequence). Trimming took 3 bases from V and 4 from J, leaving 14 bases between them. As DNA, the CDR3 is TGTGCCAGCAGCTGGGTTCTACCCCGTTACGAGCAGTACTTC. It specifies CASSWVLPRYEQYF.

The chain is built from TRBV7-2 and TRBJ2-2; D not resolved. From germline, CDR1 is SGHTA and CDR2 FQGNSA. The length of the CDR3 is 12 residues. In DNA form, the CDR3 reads TGTGCGACCGGGCCTTCGACCGGGGAGCTGTTTTTT. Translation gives CATGPSTGELFF. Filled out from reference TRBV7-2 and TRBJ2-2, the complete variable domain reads GAGVSQSPSNKVTEKGKDVELRCDPISGHTALYWYRQSLGQGLEFLIYFQGNSAPDKSGLPSDRFSAERTGGSVSTLTIQRTQQEDSAVYLCATGPSTGELFFGEGSRLTVL.

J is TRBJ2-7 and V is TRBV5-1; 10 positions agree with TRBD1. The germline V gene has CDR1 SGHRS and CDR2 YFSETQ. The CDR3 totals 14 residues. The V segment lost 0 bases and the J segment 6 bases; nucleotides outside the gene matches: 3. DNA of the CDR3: TGCGCCAGCAGCTTGGAGACAGGGGGCGGCGAGCAGTACTTC. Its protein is CASSLETGGGEQYF.

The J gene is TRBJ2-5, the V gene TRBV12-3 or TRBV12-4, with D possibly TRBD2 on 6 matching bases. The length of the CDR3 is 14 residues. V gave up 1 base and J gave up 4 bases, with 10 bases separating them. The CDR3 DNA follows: TGTGCCAGCAGTTTAGGCGGAGGGTCAGAGACCCAGTACTTC. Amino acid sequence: CASSLGGGSETQYF.